This TCR beta chain was obtained from a study of cytomegalovirus exposure and HLA in healthy donors. Germline V lookup: CDR1 SGHRS, CDR2 YFSETQ. This CDR3 spans 14 amino acids. V shed 0 bases and J shed 4 bases, with 8 bases lying between them. PCR involved 60 Vbeta and 13 Jbeta primers. Methods used by the authors: Among the unique TCR beta chains that a later analysis counted, about 84 million in all, approximately 12 million were shared. Sequencing was performed with immunoSEQ multiplex PCR; in TCRdb, only in-frame clones are kept and a portion is missing. The DNA was the basis for D and trimming; V, J and clone size are from that table. The profile shows 150,000 or so clones, about 82% of them singletons.

The sequenced material came from PBMCs. This chain links TRBV5-1 with TRBJ1-5; D possibly corresponds to TRBD1 (5 bases). This clonotype was sampled from a young woman in good health and CMV-seronegative. The DNA for the CDR3 is TGCGCCAGCAGCTTGGATGGGGGGAATCAGCCCCAGCATTTT. The encoded protein is CASSLDGGNQPQHF.